The sequence of this T cell receptor (beta chain) was determined in a study of T cells in Graves' hyperthyroidism and ophthalmopathy. Looking at the study overall: Once the initial diagnosis was made, peripheral blood was obtained before any treatment. Findings and limits, study-wide: Appearing also in blood were most of the thyroid clonotypes expanded above 0.001.

RNA transcripts gave rise to amplified TCR beta CDR3 regions. First-round RT-PCR of the TCR CDR3 relied on the HTBI primer set. TCRdb fed the multiplex PCR reads into MiXCR, producing one record per CDR3 protein. The table has 350,000 to 400,000 distinct CDR3 sequences, approximately 17% seen once. The CDR3 contains 13 residues. V was trimmed by 0 bases and J by 8 bases, leaving 13 bases between them. CDR1 is DFQATT, CDR2 SNEGSKA, per germline (reference sequence). The table lists this clonotype with many counts. Its antigen is unidentified. Ophthalmopathy patients had Clinical Activity Score at least 3, NOSPECS grade at least 4, duration under 3 months. The PBMCs had their origin in roughly 9.4 ml of fresh peripheral blood.

Sequenced material: blood. The J gene is TRBJ1-2, the V gene TRBV20-1; D is undetermined. The sequence derives from a young man with Graves' ophthalmopathy. The CDR3 nucleotides read TGCAGTGCTAGAGATCAAACTTCCGAGGGCTACACCTTC. As protein: CSARDQTSEGYTF.